Listed below are T cell receptor beta chains from one sample, sequenced in a study of blood T cell repertoires in COVID-19. Clones were sequenced by immunoSEQ multiplex PCR, and TCRdb holds only the in-frame ones, with some missing. The sample includes under 50,000 clones, roughly 93% seen only once; the top ten take about 1%. The source material was peripheral blood. These receptors were obtained from a man in his 60s with COVID-19, enrolled during active disease. The CDR3 runs from the conserved cysteine through the conserved F or W. The D gene is left open where the match is weak. Rows give clone size only sometimes, using once, few, many, or a class for an expanded clone.

cdr3_nt,cdr3_aa,j_call,d_call,cdr3_length,v_call,clone_size
TGTGCCAGCACTCGGACAGCAACTAATGAAAAACTGTTTTTT,CASTRTATNEKLFF,TRBJ1-4,.,14,TRBV6-5,.
TGTGCCAGCAGCTTTCGCCCTTACAGATACACTGGAGATACGCAGTATTTT,CASSFRPYRYTGDTQYF,TRBJ2-3,.,17,TRBV27,.
TGCGCCAGCAGTCAATCGACAGGGATGAACACTGAAGCTTTCTTT,CASSQSTGMNTEAFF,TRBJ1-1,TRBD1,15,TRBV23-1,.
TGTGCCAGCAGCCAAGTTTCTAGCGGTAGGGAGCAGTTCTTC,CASSQVSSGREQFF,TRBJ2-1,TRBD2,14,TRBV3-1/TRBV3-2,.
TGTGCCAGCAGCCCTCCCGGGACTAAAAACCCCGGGGAGCTGTTTTTT,CASSPPGTKNPGELFF,TRBJ2-2,TRBD2,16,TRBV9,.
TGTGCCAGCAGAGAGGCCTACGAGCAGTACTTC,CASREAYEQYF,TRBJ2-7,.,11,TRBV2,.
TGTGCCAGTTCGGACAGCCCCCCTACTGGGCAGTACTTC,CASSDSPPTGQYF,TRBJ2-7,.,13,TRBV28,.
TGTGCCTGGAGTGTACTCGGTGGCTACACCTTC,CAWSVLGGYTF,TRBJ1-2,.,11,TRBV30,.
TGTGCCAGCATCTTACAGGGAGGGTACACTGAAGCTTTCTTT,CASILQGGYTEAFF,TRBJ1-1,.,14,TRBV6-5,.
TGTGCCAGCAGTGTCCAATATACGCAGTATTTT,CASSVQYTQYF,TRBJ2-3,.,11,TRBV6-4,once
TGTGCCAGCAGCCCCCGGAGGACTTCCATCTACAATGAGCAGTTCTTC,CASSPRRTSIYNEQFF,TRBJ2-1,.,16,TRBV11-3,.
TGTGCCAGCAGCCCTCTGGGAGCGGGAAAAGAGACCCAGTACTTC,CASSPLGAGKETQYF,TRBJ2-5,TRBD2,15,TRBV7-2,.
TGCGCCAGCAGTCACCCCAGATATTCGTCCTACAATGAGCAGTTCTTC,CASSHPRYSSYNEQFF,TRBJ2-1,.,16,TRBV5-1,.
TGTGCCAGCAGCCAGAAGCAGTATACGGGCGAGCAGTACTTC,CASSQKQYTGEQYF,TRBJ2-7,.,14,TRBV11-2,once
TGCGCCAGCAGCCAAGGGAGGGGAAGAGCCTATGGCTACACCTTC,CASSQGRGRAYGYTF,TRBJ1-2,.,15,TRBV4-1,.
TGTGCCAGCAGTGAAGAGGGCAGGGTCCCAACTAATGAAAAACTGTTTTTT,CASSEEGRVPTNEKLFF,TRBJ1-4,.,17,TRBV2,.
TGTGCCAGCAGGAAGGAGGACAGTTTAGGGACCCAGTACTTC,CASRKEDSLGTQYF,TRBJ2-5,.,14,TRBV2,.
TGTGCCAGTAGTAAAACCGGGACAGGGAACTATGGCTACACCTTC,CASSKTGTGNYGYTF,TRBJ1-2,TRBD1,15,TRBV19,.
TGTGCCAGCAGACGAGGAGTAAATGAAAAACTGTTTTTT,CASRRGVNEKLFF,TRBJ1-4,.,13,TRBV11-2,.
TGTGCCAGCAGCAACACAGGGTCCGGGGAGCTGTTTTTT,CASSNTGSGELFF,TRBJ2-2,.,13,TRBV5-4,once
TGTGCCAGCAGTCCTACCGGGACAGGGGGAAATGAAGCTTTCTTT,CASSPTGTGGNEAFF,TRBJ1-1,TRBD1,15,TRBV28,.
TGTGCCAGCAGACTAGCGGGAGGGCGCGGGACCGGGGAGCTGTTTTTT,CASRLAGGRGTGELFF,TRBJ2-2,TRBD2,16,TRBV11-2,.
TGTGCCAGCAGCGCGCAGGCCACCGGGGAGCTGTTTTTT,CASSAQATGELFF,TRBJ2-2,.,13,TRBV14,.
TGCGCCAGTAGTGGCGGACCGGGACTAGCGGGAGTAGCAGATACGCAGTATTTT,CASSGGPGLAGVADTQYF,TRBJ2-3,TRBD2,18,TRBV23-1,.
TGTGCCAGCAGCTTGGGACAGGGGTTTGGCTACACCTTC,CASSLGQGFGYTF,TRBJ1-2,TRBD1,13,TRBV7-2,.
TGTGCCAGCAGCCACCGGGACAGAAACTACGAGCAGTACTTC,CASSHRDRNYEQYF,TRBJ2-7,TRBD1,14,TRBV7-9,.
TGTGCCAGCAGTTACTCGAGGGGGAGGGGGGAAATTGAGTTCTTC,CASSYSRGRGEIEFF,TRBJ2-1,.,15,TRBV6-5,once
TGTGCCAGCAGCCATTTACAGGGTGAGCAGTTCTTC,CASSHLQGEQFF,TRBJ2-1,.,12,TRBV12-3/TRBV12-4,.
TGTGCCAGCACCCCGGGAGGGGTTAGCAATCAGCCCCAGCATTTT,CASTPGGVSNQPQHF,TRBJ1-5,.,15,TRBV6-5,once
TGTGCCAGCAGTTACTCGAAGCAGGGAGGTTTCGATGAGCAGTTCTTC,CASSYSKQGGFDEQFF,TRBJ2-1,.,16,TRBV6-6,.
TGTGCCAGCAGCACCCAGGGACAATCCTACGAGCAGTACTTC,CASSTQGQSYEQYF,TRBJ2-7,.,14,TRBV7-9,.
TGTGCCAGCTCACCTTACCGGGACAGCCTCACCGGGGAGCTGTTTTTT,CASSPYRDSLTGELFF,TRBJ2-2,TRBD1,16,TRBV18,.
TGCAGCGTAACCGACTCGCGGGGGGGGTCCTACAATGAGCAGTTCTTC,CSVTDSRGGSYNEQFF,TRBJ2-1,TRBD2,16,TRBV29-1,.
TGCGCCAGCAGCCGCCTAGCGGGAGTTCTAGATACGCAGTATTTT,CASSRLAGVLDTQYF,TRBJ2-3,TRBD2,15,TRBV4-3,.
TGTGCCAGCAGCTTAGGCGCAGCGGGAGGTTACGAGCAGTACTTC,CASSLGAAGGYEQYF,TRBJ2-7,TRBD2,15,TRBV7-2,.
TGTGCCAGCAGTTGGACAGGGAAAAGGAACAATGAGCAGTTCTTC,CASSWTGKRNNEQFF,TRBJ2-1,TRBD1,15,TRBV6-5,once